This T cell receptor (beta chain) was observed in a study of blood T cell repertoires in COVID-19. Study context: Sources were T cells, B-cell-depleted T cells, or PBMCs; the material itself was cDNA or gDNA.

CDR1 is GTSNPN, CDR2 SVGIG, per germline (reference sequence). Trimming at V came to 4 bases and at J to 10 bases, leaving 11 bases not matched to a gene. The CDR3 is made up of 13 amino acids. Each participant's cohort was designated according to participant-reported clinical history. Data came from immunoSEQ multiplex PCR; TCRdb stores just in-frame clones and leaves some out. The profile shows about 250,000 clones, approximately 85% of them singletons. The sequence was collected from a woman aged 50 to 60 with acute COVID-19. The sequencing sample was made of PBMCs or T cells enriched from blood (not recorded which). The chain joins TRBV30 to TRBJ1-1; 8 nucleotides match TRBD1. Here the CDR3 DNA reads TGTGCCTGGACCCTGCAGGGGGCGGTTAGAGCTTTCTTT. This gives the protein CAWTLQGAVRAFF. The full variable domain, in which reference TRBV30 and TRBJ1-1 provide the parts outside the CDR3, is SQTIHQWPATLVQPVGSPLSLECTVEGTSNPNLYWYRQAAGRGLQLLFYSVGIGQISSEVPQNLSASRPQDRQFILSSKKLLLSDSGFYLCAWTLQGAVRAFFGQGTRLTVV.